Below are 3 T cell receptor beta chains sequenced from a single sample in a study of regulatory T cells in long-lasting Graves disease. For TCR beta, libraries came from iRepertoire HTBI primers and Arm-PCR of CDR3 regions. TCRdb reanalysed the multiplex PCR reads using MiXCR and keeps one entry per CDR3 protein. This table holds fewer than 400,000 distinct CDR3 sequences, 15% to 20% found once. Regarding time point: newly diagnosed GD, antithyroid drugs for less than 3 months. RNA extracted from PBMCs served as the sequencing template. The sample was peripheral blood mononuclear cells (PBMCs), taken at new diagnosis, from a patient treated with antithyroid drugs. Receptor source: a female donor with Graves disease.

This clonotype was observed at least ten times. The J gene is TRBJ1-4, the V gene TRBV24-1; 8 positions match TRBD1. The CDR3 runs 15 residues. Germline loops: CDR1 KGHDR, CDR2 SFDVKD. V shed 4 bases and J 7 bases; nucleotides not matched to a gene: 7. The CDR3, as DNA: TGTGCCACCAGTGACTCCGACAGGGGAAGTGAAAAACTGTTTTTT. Protein: CATSDSDRGSEKLFF.

This sequence joins TRBV6-1 and TRBJ2-3, with TRBD2 matching 12 bases. Germline CDR1 reads MNHNS; CDR2 reads SASEGT. This CDR3 region has 16 residues. The V and J ends lost 3 bases and 7 bases, in that order; junction bases with no gene match: 8. CDR3 bases: TGTGCCAGCAGTGAGCTCCTAGCGGGAGGGCCACATACGCAGTATTTT. Protein sequence: CASSELLAGGPHTQYF.

This clonotype was recorded at least ten times. This CDR3 reads CSARGLAGVYNEQFF. CDR3 in DNA: TGCAGTGCTAGGGGGCTAGCGGGGGTATACAATGAGCAGTTCTTC. The chain couples TRBV20-1 to TRBJ2-1; TRBD2 matches 10 bases. The CDR3 totals 15 residues. The germline gives CDR1 DFQATT, CDR2 SNEGSKA (reference sequence). Unmatched junction bases numbered 6, after V lost 3 bases and J lost 4 bases.